Reported below is one TCR beta chain. Its antigen is undetermined. This specimen comes from a study of cytomegalovirus exposure and HLA in healthy donors. Study-wide results and limits: Later, an analysis found that TCR clusters from the first cohort tended to co-occur in the 120 validation repertoires.

Germline loops: CDR1 GTSNPN, CDR2 SVGIG (reference sequence). The CDR3 loop spans 14 amino acids. Trimming removed 0 bases from V and 4 bases from J, with 13 bases in between. Produced via immunoSEQ multiplex PCR; TCRdb's table is partial and in-frame only. Of 110,000 or so clones listed, 86% are singletons. It was the roughly 130-subject validation cohort, separate from the approximately 700-subject first cohort, to which the donors belonged. Sequenced input: PBMCs. The chain employs TRBV30 and TRBJ2-7, with a tentative D call TRBD2 (5 bases). This sequence was found in a man aged 18-30 years in good health and CMV-seronegative. Here the CDR3 reads CAWSVPRGTYEQYF. CDR3 DNA: TGTGCCTGGAGTGTACCCCGGGGAACTTACGAGCAGTACTTC.